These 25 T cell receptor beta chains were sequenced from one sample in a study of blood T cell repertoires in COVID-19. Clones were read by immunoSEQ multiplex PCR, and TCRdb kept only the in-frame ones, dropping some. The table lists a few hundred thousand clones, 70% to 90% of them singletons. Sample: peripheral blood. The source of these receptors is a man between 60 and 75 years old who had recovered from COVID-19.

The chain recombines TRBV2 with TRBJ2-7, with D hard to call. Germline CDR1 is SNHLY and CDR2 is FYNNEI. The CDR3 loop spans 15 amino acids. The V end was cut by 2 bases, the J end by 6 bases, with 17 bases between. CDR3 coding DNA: TGTGCCAGCAGTGAATTGCCGGGTCCTCCATCCGAGCAGTACTTC. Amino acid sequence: CASSELPGPPSEQYF.

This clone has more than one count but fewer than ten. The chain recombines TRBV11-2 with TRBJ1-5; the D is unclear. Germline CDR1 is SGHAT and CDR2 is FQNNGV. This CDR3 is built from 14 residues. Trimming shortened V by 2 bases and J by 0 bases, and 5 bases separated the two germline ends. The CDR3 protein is CASSLPGSNQPQHF. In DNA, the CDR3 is TGTGCCAGCAGCTTACCAGGTAGCAATCAGCCCCAGCATTTT.

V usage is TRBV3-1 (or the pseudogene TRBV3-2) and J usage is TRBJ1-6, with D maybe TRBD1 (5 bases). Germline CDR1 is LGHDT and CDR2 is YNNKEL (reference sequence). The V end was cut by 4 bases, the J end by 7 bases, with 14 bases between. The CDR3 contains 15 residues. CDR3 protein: CASSRIPGDNSPLHF. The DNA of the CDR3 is TGTGCCAGCAGCCGCATTCCGGGGGACAATTCACCCCTCCACTTT.

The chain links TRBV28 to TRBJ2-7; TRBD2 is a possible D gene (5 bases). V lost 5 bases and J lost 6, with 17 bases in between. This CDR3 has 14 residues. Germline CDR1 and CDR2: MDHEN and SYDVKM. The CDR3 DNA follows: TGTGCCAGCAGTCCCCCCACGGGGTTGAGCGAGCAGTACTTC. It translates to CASSPPTGLSEQYF.

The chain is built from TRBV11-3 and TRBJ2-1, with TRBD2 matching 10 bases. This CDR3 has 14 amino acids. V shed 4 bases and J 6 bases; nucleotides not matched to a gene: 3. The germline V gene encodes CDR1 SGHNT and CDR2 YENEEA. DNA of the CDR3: TGTGCCAGCAGCTCGGGACTAGCGACCAATGAGCAGTTCTTC. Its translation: CASSSGLATNEQFF.

CDR3 amino acids: CASSPWTGNTEAFF. In DNA, the CDR3 is TGTGCCAGCAGCCCTTGGACAGGGAACACTGAAGCTTTCTTT. This rearrangement joins TRBV14 to TRBJ1-1; 7 bases are shared with TRBD1. The ends lost 4 bases at V and 1 base at J; junction bases unmatched: 3. CDR1 is SGHDN and CDR2 is FVKESK in the germline V gene. This CDR3 is 14 amino acids long.

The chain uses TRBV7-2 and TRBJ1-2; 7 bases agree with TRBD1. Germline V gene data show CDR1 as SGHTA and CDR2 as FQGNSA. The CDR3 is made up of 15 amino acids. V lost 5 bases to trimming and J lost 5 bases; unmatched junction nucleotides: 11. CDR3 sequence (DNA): TGTGCCAGCAGCATAACGCCAGGGACAGCATATGGCTACACCTTC. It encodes CASSITPGTAYGYTF. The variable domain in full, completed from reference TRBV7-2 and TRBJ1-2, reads GAGVSQSPSNKVTEKGKDVELRCDPISGHTALYWYRQSLGQGLEFLIYFQGNSAPDKSGLPSDRFSAERTGGSVSTLTIQRTQQEDSAVYLCASSITPGTAYGYTFGSGTRLTVV.

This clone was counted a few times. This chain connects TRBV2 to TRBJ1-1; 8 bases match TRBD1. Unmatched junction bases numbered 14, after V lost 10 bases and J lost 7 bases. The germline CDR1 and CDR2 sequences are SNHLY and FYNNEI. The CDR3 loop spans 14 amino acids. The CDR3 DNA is TGTGCCAACTCGCCTCAGGGGGCTGGGTTTGAAGCTTTCTTT. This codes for CANSPQGAGFEAFF.

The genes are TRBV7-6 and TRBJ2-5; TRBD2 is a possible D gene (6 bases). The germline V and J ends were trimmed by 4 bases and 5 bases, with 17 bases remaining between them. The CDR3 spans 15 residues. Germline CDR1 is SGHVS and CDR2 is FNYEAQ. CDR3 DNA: TGTGCCAGCAGCTCATATGCCAGCGGGCCGGAGACCCAGTACTTC. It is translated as CASSSYASGPETQYF.

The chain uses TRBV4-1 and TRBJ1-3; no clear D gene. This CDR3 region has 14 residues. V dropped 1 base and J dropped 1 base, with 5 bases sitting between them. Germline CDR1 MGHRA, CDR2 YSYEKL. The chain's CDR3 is CASSQAGSGNTIYF. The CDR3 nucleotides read TGCGCCAGCAGCCAAGCGGGGTCTGGAAACACCATATATTTT.

This chain's CDR3 is CASDRGAGNTIYF. As DNA, the CDR3 is TGTGCCTCTGACAGGGGAGCTGGAAACACCATATATTTT. V and J are TRBV30 and TRBJ1-3, with 8 positions matching TRBD1. V lost 7 bases, J lost 2 bases, and 4 bases stayed unmatched. CDR3 size: 13 residues. Germline CDR1 GTSNPN, CDR2 SVGIG (reference sequence).

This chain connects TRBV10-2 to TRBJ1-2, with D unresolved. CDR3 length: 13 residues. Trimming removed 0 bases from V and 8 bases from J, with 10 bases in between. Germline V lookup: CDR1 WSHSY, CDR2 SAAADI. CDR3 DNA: TGCGCCAGCAGTGAGTCGTTCGGGAACGGCTACACCTTC. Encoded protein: CASSESFGNGYTF.

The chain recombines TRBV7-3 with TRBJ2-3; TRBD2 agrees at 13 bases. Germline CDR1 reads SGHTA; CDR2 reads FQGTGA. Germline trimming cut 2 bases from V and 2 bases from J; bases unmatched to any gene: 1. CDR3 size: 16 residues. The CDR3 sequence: CASSLGTSGITDTQYF. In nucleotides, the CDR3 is TGTGCCAGCAGCTTAGGGACTAGCGGGATCACAGATACGCAGTATTTT.

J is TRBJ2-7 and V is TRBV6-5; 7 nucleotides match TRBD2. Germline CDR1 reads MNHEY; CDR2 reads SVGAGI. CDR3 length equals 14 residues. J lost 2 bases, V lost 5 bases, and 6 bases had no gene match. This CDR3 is CASSRGTTAYEQYF. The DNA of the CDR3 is TGTGCCAGCAGTAGAGGGACTACCGCCTACGAGCAGTACTTC.

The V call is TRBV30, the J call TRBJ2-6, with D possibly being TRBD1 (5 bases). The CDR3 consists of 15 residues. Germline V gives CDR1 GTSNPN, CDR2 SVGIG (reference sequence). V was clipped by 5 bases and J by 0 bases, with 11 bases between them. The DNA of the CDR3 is TGTGCCTGGGGTACAGGCAACTCTGGGGCCAACGTCCTGACTTTC. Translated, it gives CAWGTGNSGANVLTF.

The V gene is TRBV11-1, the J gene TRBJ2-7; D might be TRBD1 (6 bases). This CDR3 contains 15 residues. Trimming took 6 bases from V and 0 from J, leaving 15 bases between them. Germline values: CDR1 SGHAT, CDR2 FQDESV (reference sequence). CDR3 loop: CASRSGDGRSYEQYF. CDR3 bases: TGTGCCAGCAGATCAGGGGACGGCCGCTCCTACGAGCAGTACTTC. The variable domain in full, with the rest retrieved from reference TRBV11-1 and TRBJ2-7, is EAEVAQSPRYKITEKSQAVAFWCDPISGHATLYWYRQILGQGPELLVQFQDESVVDDSQLPKDRFSAERLKGVDSTLKIQPAELGDSAMYLCASRSGDGRSYEQYFGPGTRLTVT.

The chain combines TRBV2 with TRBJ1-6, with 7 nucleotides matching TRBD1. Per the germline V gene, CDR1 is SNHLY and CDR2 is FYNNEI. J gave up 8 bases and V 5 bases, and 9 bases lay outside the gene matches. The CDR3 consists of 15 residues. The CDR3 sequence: CASSREGTADSPLHF. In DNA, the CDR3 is TGTGCCAGCAGTAGGGAAGGGACAGCGGATTCACCCCTCCACTTT.

The CDR3 loop is CASRYQGSSQPQHF. CDR3 coding DNA: TGTGCCAGCAGATATCAGGGATCCAGTCAGCCCCAGCATTTT. V gene TRBV6-5 combines with J gene TRBJ1-5; tentatively, D is TRBD1 (5 bases). The CDR3 runs 14 residues. Germline-derived CDR1 and CDR2 are MNHEY and SVGAGI. V gave up 6 bases and J gave up 6 bases, with 15 bases separating them.

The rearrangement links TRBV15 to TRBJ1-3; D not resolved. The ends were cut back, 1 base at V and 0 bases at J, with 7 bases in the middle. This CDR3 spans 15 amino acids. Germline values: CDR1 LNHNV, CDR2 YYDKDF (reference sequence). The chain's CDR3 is CATSRVGSSGNTIYF. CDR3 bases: TGTGCCACCAGCAGAGTTGGGAGCTCTGGAAACACCATATATTTT. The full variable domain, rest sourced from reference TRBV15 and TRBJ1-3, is DAMVIQNPRYQVTQFGKPVTLSCSQTLNHNVMYWYQQKSSQAPKLLFHYYDKDFNNEADTPDNFQSRRPNTSFCFLDIRSPGLGDTAMYLCATSRVGSSGNTIYFGEGSWLTVV.

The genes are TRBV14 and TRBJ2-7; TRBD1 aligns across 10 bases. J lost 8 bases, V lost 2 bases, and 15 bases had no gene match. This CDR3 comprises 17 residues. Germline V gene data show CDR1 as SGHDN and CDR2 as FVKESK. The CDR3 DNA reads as TGTGCCAGCAGCCAACCCGGAGGGGGACAGGGGAGGTCTAAGCAGTACTTC. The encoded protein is CASSQPGGGQGRSKQYF.

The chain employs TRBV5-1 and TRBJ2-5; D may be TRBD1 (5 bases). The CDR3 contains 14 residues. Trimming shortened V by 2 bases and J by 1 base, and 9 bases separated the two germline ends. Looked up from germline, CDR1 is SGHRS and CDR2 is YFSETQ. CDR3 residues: CASSLQESQETQYF. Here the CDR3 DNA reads TGCGCCAGCAGCTTACAGGAATCCCAAGAGACCCAGTACTTC.

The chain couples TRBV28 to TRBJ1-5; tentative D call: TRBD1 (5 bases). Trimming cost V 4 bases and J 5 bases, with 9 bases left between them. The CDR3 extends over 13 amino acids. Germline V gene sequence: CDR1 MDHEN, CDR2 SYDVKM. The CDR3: CASSSTAYQPQHF. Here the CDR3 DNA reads TGTGCCAGCAGTTCGACAGCTTATCAGCCCCAGCATTTT.

Here the CDR3 DNA reads TGTGCCAGCAGTTTTAGCTCCGAGCAGTACTTC. Amino acid sequence: CASSFSSEQYF. The V gene is TRBV12-3 or TRBV12-4, the J gene TRBJ2-7; D gene ambiguous. The CDR3 extends over 11 amino acids. Between the trimmed V and J ends, which lost 3 bases and 6 bases, there was a span of 6 bases.

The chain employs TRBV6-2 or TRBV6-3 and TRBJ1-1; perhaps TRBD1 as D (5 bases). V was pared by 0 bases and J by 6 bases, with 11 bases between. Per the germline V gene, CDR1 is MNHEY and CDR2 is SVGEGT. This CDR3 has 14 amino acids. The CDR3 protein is CASSYSGTGAEAFF. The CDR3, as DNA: TGTGCCAGCAGTTACTCGGGGACTGGGGCTGAAGCTTTCTTT.

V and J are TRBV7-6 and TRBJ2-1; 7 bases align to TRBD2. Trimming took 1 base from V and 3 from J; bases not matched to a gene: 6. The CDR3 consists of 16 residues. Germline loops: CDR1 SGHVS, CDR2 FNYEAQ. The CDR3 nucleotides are TGTGCCAGCAGCTTAGGGGGAGCGGGGAACTACAATGAGCAGTTCTTC. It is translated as CASSLGGAGNYNEQFF.